This record covers a single TCR beta chain. The entry originates in a study of blood T cell repertoires in COVID-19. About the study: Samples of COVID-19 (acute and convalescent) were obtained from the United States, Italy and Spain. PBMCs, B-cell-depleted T cells, or T cells provided the cDNA or gDNA that made up the material.

Authors' methods: Quantification of nucleated cells was approximated via reference gene primer amplification. The data were produced by immunoSEQ multiplex PCR, yet TCRdb's version contains in-frame clones alone and is incomplete. V, J and clone size reflect that table, while D and trimming were determined from the DNA. Of fewer than 90,000 clones detected, 90% to 95% appear once; the ten largest clones hold more than 4%. The TCR was taken from a human donor with active COVID-19. The donor label of this sample is uncertain. Specimen: peripheral blood.

Here the CDR3 DNA reads TGTGCCAGCAGTCCGACAGGGGTGCCGGCGCATTATAGGGACGAGCAGTACTTC. This gives the protein CASSPTGVPAHYRDEQYF. The gene calls are TRBV2 and TRBJ2-7; TRBD1 aligns across 8 bases. CDR1 is SNHLY and CDR2 is FYNNEI in the germline V gene. This CDR3 region has 18 residues. V dropped 5 bases and J dropped 5; count of bases not matched to a gene: 20.